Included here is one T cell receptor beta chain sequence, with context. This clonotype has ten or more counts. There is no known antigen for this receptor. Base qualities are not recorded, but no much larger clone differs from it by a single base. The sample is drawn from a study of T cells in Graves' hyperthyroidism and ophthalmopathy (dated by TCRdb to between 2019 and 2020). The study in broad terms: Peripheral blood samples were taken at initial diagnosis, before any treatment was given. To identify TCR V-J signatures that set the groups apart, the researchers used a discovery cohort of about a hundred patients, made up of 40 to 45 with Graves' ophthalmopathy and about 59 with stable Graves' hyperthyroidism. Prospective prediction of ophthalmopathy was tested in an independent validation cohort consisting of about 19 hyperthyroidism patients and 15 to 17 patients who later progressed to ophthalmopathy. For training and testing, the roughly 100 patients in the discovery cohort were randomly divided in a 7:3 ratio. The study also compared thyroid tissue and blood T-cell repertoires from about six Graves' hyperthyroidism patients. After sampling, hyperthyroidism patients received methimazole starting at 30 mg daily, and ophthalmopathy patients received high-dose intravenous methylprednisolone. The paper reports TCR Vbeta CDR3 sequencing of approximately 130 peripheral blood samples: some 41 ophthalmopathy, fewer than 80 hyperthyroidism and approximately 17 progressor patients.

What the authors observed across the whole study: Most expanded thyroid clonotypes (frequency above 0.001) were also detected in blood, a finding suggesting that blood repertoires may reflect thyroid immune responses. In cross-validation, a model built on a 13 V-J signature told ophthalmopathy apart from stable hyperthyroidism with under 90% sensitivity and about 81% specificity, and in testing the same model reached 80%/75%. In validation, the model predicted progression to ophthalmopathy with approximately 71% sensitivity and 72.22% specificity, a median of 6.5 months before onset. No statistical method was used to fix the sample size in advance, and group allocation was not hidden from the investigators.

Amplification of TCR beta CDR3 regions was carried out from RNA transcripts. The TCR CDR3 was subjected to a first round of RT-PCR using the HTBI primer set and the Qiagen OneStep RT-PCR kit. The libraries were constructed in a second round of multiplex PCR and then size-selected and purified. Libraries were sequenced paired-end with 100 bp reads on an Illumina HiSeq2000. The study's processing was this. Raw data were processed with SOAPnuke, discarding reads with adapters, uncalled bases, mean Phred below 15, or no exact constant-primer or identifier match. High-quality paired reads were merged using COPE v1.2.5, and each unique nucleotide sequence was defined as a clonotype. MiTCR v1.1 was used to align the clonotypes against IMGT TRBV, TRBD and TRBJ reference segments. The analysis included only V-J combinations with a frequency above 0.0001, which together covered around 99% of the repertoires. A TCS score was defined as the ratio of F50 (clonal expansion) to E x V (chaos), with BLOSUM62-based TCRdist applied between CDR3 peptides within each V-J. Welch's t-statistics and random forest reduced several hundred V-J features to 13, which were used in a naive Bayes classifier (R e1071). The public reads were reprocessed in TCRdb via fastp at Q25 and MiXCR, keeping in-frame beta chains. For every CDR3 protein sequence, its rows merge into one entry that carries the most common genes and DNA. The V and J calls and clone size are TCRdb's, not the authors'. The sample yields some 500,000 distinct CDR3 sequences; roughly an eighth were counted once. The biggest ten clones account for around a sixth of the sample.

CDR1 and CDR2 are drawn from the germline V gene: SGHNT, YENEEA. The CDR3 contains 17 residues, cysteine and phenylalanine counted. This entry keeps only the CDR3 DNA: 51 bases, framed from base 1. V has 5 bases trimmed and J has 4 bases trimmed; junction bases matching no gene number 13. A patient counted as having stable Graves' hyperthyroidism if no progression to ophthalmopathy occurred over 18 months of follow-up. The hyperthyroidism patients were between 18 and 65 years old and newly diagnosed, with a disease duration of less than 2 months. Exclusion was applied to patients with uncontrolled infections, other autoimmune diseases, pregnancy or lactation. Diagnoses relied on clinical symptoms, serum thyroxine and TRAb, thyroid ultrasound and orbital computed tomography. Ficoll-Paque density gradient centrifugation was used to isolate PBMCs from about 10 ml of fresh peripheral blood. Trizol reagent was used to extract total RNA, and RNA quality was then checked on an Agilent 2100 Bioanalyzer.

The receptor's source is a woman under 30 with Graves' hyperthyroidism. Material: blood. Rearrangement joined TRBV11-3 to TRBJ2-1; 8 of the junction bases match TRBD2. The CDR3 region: CASSPLRLANHYNEQFF. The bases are TGTGCCAGCAGCCCACTCAGACTAGCGAACCATTACAATGAGCAGTTCTTC.